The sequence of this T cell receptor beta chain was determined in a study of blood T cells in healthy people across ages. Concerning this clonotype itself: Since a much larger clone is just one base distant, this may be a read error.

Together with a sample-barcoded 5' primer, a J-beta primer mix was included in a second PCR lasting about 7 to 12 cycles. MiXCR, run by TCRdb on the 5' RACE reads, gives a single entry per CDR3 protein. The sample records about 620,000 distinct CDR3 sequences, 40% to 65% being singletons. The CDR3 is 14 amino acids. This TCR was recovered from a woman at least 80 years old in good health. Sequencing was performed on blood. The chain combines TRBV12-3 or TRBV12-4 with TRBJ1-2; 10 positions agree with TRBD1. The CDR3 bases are TGTGCCAGCACCCAAGGACAGGGGGTTTGGGGCTGCACCTTC. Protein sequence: CASTQGQGVWGCTF.